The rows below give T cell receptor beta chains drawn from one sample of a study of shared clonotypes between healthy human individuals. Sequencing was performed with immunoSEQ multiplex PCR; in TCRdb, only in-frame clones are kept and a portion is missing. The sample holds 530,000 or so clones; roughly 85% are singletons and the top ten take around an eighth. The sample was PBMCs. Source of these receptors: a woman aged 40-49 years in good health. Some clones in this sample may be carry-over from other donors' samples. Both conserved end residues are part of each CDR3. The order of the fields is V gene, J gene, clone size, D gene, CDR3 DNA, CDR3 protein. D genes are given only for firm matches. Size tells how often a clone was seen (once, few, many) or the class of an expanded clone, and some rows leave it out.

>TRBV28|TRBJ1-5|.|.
TGTGCCAGCAGTCAGGGCCCGAACGCCGAGCCCCAGCATTTT
CASSQGPNAEPQHF
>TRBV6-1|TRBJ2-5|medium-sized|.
TGTGCCAGCAGTGTAAAAGAAGAACAAGAGACCCAGTACTTC
CASSVKEEQETQYF
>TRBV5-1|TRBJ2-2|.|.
TGCGCCAGCAGCTTGGAGGGCCCGCGGGGCACCGGGGAGCTGTTTTTT
CASSLEGPRGTGELFF
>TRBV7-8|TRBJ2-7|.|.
TGTGCCAGCAGCTTATGGGGGACCGTTAGCTCCTACGAGCAGTACTTC
CASSLWGTVSSYEQYF
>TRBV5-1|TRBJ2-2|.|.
TGCGCCAGCAGCTTTAGGGAGCAGGGCGGGGAGCTGTTTTTT
CASSFREQGGELFF
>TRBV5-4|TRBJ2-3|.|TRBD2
TGTGCCAGCAGCCCCAAGCGGGACCGGGGCACAGATACGCAGTATTTT
CASSPKRDRGTDTQYF
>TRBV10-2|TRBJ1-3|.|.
TGCGCCAGCAGTGAGTCCTTCAGGGGATTAGACACCATATATTTT
CASSESFRGLDTIYF
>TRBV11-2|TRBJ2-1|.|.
TGTGCCAGCAGCAAAGCGGAGAGCTCCTACAATGAGCAGTTCTTC
CASSKAESSYNEQFF
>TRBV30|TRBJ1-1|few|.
TGTGCCTGGGGGGGTACTGAAGCTTTCTTT
CAWGGTEAFF
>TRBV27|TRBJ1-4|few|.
TGTGCCAGCAGTTTATCAGGTTCACTTGAAAAACTGTTTTTT
CASSLSGSLEKLFF
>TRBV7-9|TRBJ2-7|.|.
TGTGCCAGCAGCTCCACTACGTACGAGCAGTACTTC
CASSSTTYEQYF
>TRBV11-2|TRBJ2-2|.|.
TGTGCCAGCAGCCCGAATTTCCGGTCCGGGGAGCTGTTTTTT
CASSPNFRSGELFF
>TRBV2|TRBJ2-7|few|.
TGTGCCAGCAGTGTGGCTGTTGGGGAATACGAGCAGTACTTC
CASSVAVGEYEQYF
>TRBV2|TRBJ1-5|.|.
TGTGCCAGCAGCGGGACGGAGGACCTAAATAGCAATCAGCCCCAGCATTTT
CASSGTEDLNSNQPQHF
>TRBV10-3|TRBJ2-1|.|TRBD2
TGTGCCATCAACCGGCAACTAGCGGGCTACAATGAGCAGTTCTTC
CAINRQLAGYNEQFF
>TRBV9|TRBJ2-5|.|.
TGTGCCAGCAGCAGTCCTAATGAAGAGACCCAGTACTTC
CASSSPNEETQYF
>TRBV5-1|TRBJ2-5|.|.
TGCGCCAGCAGCCCCCAGGGGGAGACCCAGTACTTC
CASSPQGETQYF
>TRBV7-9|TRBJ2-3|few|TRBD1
TGTGCCAGCAGCTTGATTGGGCAGGTGGACAGGGAAAATACGCAGTATTTT
CASSLIGQVDRENTQYF
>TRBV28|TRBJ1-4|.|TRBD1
TGTGCCAGCAATCTGGGACAGGGGGCGTATGAAAAACTGTTTTTT
CASNLGQGAYEKLFF
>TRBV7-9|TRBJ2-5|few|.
TGTGCCAGCAGCCCAAGGGGAAGTGGACTACCTACTGAGACCCAGTACTTC
CASSPRGSGLPTETQYF
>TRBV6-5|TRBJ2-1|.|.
TGTGCCAGCAGTTACTCGAGGGGGGACAATGAGCAGTTCTTC
CASSYSRGDNEQFF
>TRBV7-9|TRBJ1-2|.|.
TGTGCCAGCAGCTTAGGAACGGGTCGTTATGGCTACACCTTC
CASSLGTGRYGYTF
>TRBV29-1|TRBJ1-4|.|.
TGCAGCGCGGTGTACTCGGAAAAACTGTTTTTT
CSAVYSEKLFF
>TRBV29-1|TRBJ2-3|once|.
TGCAGCGTTGAAGATTGGAGACAGACTAGCACAGATACGCAGTATTTT
CSVEDWRQTSTDTQYF
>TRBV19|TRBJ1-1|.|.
TGTGCCAGTAGTATCGGGGCCGAAGCTTTCTTT
CASSIGAEAFF
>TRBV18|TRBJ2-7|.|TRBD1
TGTGCCAGCCTCACAGGGGGCGCGTTAATTCGTACCTACGAGCAGTACTTC
CASLTGGALIRTYEQYF
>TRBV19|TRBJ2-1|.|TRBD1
TGTGCCAGTAGTATGGGACAGGGCAACAATGAGCAGTTCTTC
CASSMGQGNNEQFF
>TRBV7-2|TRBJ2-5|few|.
TGTGCCAGCAGCTTAGGAAGGGAGACCCAGTACTTC
CASSLGRETQYF
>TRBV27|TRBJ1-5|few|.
TGTGCCAGCAGTTTGACGATGTGGGGGAATCAGCCCCAGCATTTT
CASSLTMWGNQPQHF
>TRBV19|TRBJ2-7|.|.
TGTGCCAGTAGTATAAGAGCACAGTCCCTCTCCTACGAGCAGTACTTC
CASSIRAQSLSYEQYF
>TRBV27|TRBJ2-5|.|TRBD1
TGTGCCAGCGGATCCCGGACAGGACAGACCCAGTACTTC
CASGSRTGQTQYF
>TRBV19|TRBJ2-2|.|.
TGTGCCAGTAGTATATCTGGAGTAACCGGGGAGCTGTTTTTT
CASSISGVTGELFF
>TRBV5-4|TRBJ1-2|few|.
TGTGCCAGCAGCTCAGATCGTGTTGGTGGCTACACCTTC
CASSSDRVGGYTF
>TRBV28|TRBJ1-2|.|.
TGTGCCAGCAGCTTGGGAATAACGATCAAGGCCGGGGCTAACTATGGCTACACCTTC
CASSLGITIKAGANYGYTF
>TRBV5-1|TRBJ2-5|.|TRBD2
TGCGCCAGCAGCCCCGCTAGCGGGAGGGCCCAAGAGACCCAGTACTTC
CASSPASGRAQETQYF
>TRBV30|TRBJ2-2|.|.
TGTGCCTGGAGTAGCAGGGGTAGGACCGGGGAGCTGTTTTTT
CAWSSRGRTGELFF
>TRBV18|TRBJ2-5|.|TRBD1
TGTGCCAGCTCACCAACAGGGGCAGGGGAGACCCAGTACTTC
CASSPTGAGETQYF
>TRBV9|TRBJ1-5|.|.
TGTGCCAGCAGTATCGGGGGAGTTCCCAATCAGCCCCAGCATTTT
CASSIGGVPNQPQHF